The 26 T cell receptor beta chains presented below share a single source sample, sequenced in a study of shared T cell receptors in the human thymus (dated by TCRdb to about 2021). The library relied on the immunoSEQ multiplex PCR assay. Held by TCRdb, this immuneACCESS table contains in-frame sequences only and omits some clones. Under half of the omission traces to an unresolved V gene where checked; the cause of the rest is unknown. In this sample the table shows hundreds of thousands of clones, approximately 89% of which occur a single time. Of the sample, roughly 0.0087% falls within the top ten clones. This sample also appeared in a second study, on human thymus T cells.

Sequenced material: thymocytes. These receptors all stem from a boy younger than two with a congenital heart defect. Donor details come from another sample of the same person, matched by shared clones.

This clone has a handful of counts. The chain uses TRBV5-1 and TRBJ2-2; 8 positions agree with TRBD1. CDR1 is SGHRS, CDR2 YFSETQ, per germline. V shed 0 bases and J 7 bases; nucleotides not matched to a gene: 5. The CDR3 has 15 residues. CDR3 protein: CASSLGTGKVGELFF. CDR3 coding DNA: TGCGCCAGCAGCTTGGGGACAGGGAAGGTCGGGGAGCTGTTTTTT.

The rearrangement joins TRBV27 to TRBJ2-2; TRBD1 agrees at 8 bases. From germline, CDR1 is MNHEY and CDR2 SMNVEV (reference sequence). V was clipped by 4 bases and J by 0 bases; unmatched bases: 4. CDR3 size: 16 residues. The CDR3 region has the DNA TGTGCCAGCAGTTCCTCGGGACAGGCGAACACCGGGGAGCTGTTTTTT. Translated: CASSSSGQANTGELFF.

In DNA, the CDR3 is TGTGCCAGCAGCTTGGGCGTGGGAGAAGGGGGCAAAGAGTCCTATAATTCACCCCTCCACTTT. It encodes CASSLGVGEGGKESYNSPLHF. The chain carries TRBV27 and TRBJ1-6; 7 bases line up with TRBD1. The CDR3 is 21 residues long. Germline V gives CDR1 MNHEY, CDR2 SMNVEV (reference sequence). V trimming: 6 bases; J trimming: 1 base; junction bases outside the gene matches: 21.

This sequence joins TRBV28 and TRBJ2-5, with 8 bases lining up with TRBD1. Germline CDR1 and CDR2: MDHEN and SYDVKM. The junction had 5 bases not matched to a gene; V was cut back by 3 bases and J by 5 bases. The CDR3 length is 14 residues. The CDR3 is CASSFTGGWETQYF. The CDR3 DNA reads as TGTGCCAGCAGTTTTACAGGGGGATGGGAGACCCAGTACTTC.

The chain combines TRBV6-6 with TRBJ1-3, with D unresolved. The CDR3 is 14 amino acids. The germline V gene has CDR1 MNHNY and CDR2 SVGAGI (reference sequence). Trimming removed 0 bases from V and 4 bases from J, with 7 bases in between. CDR3 sequence: CASSYSRHGNTIYF. CDR3 sequence (DNA): TGTGCCAGCAGTTACTCCAGGCACGGAAACACCATATATTTT.

The V call is TRBV9, the J call TRBJ1-1, with 7 positions matching TRBD1. V was pared by 3 bases and J by 3 bases, with 8 bases of the junction left unmatched. Germline V gene data show CDR1 as SGDLS and CDR2 as YYNGEE. The CDR3 is made up of 15 amino acids. CDR3 loop: CASSEPSDRDTEAFF. The CDR3 nucleotides read TGTGCCAGCAGCGAGCCGTCCGACAGGGACACTGAAGCTTTCTTT.

The chain recombines TRBV4-2 with TRBJ1-6; D is unresolved. V lost 2 bases and J 6 bases, leaving 17 bases between the germline ends. This CDR3 has 17 amino acids. Germline CDR1 reads LGHNA; CDR2 reads YNFKEQ. The CDR3 DNA follows: TGTGCCAGCAGCCAAAATCCTACCGTTATATTTAATTCACCCCTCCACTTT. Protein: CASSQNPTVIFNSPLHF.

This clone came up once. The rearrangement joins TRBV18 to TRBJ1-1; D is unresolved. The CDR3 totals 14 residues. With 5 bases removed from V and 0 bases from J, the gap between germline ends came to 10 bases. Germline CDR1 is KGHSH and CDR2 is LQKENI. The CDR3 spells CASSISRLNTEAFF. Written as DNA, the CDR3 is TGTGCCAGCTCAATTTCCAGGCTGAACACTGAAGCTTTCTTT.

Details on this clone: One end of the junction varies from germline; a read error may be responsible. The chain links TRBV7-7 to TRBJ2-1; 11 bases are a match to TRBD2. Looked up from germline, CDR1 is SSHAT and CDR2 is FNYEAQ (reference sequence). The CDR3 has 19 residues. The chain's CDR3 is CASSPSTLAGVTSYNEQFF. CDR3 DNA sequence: TGTGCTAGCAGCCCCTCTACACTAGCGGGGGTGACCTCTTACAATGAGCAGTTCTTC.

The rearrangement joins TRBV4-3 to TRBJ2-1, with 9 bases identical to TRBD2. There are 17 residues in the CDR3. The ends lost 1 base at V and 3 bases at J; junction bases unmatched: 7. Germline V gene sequence: CDR1 LGHNA, CDR2 YSLEER. The CDR3 loop reads CASSQVVAGDHYNEQFF. The CDR3, as DNA: TGCGCCAGCAGCCAAGTAGTAGCGGGAGATCACTACAATGAGCAGTTCTTC.

The chain joins TRBV15 to TRBJ2-7; D may be TRBD2 (6 bases). The CDR3 sequence is 14 residues long. The V gene's germline CDR1 is LNHNV and CDR2 YYDKDF (reference sequence). Trimming left V 0 bases short and J 9 bases short, with 15 bases between. CDR3 residues: CATSREGTWRGQYF. For the CDR3, the DNA is TGTGCCACCAGCAGAGAGGGGACTTGGAGAGGGCAGTACTTC.

The chain recombines TRBV28 with TRBJ2-7; 8 nucleotides match TRBD2. CDR3 length: 14 residues. CDR1 and CDR2 (germline): MDHEN, SYDVKM. V trimming: 6 bases; J trimming: 2 bases; junction bases outside the gene matches: 6. The CDR3 DNA sequence: TGTGCCAGCAGCCAGACTAGCGCAACCTACGAGCAGTACTTC. Protein product: CASSQTSATYEQYF.

This clone was seen only a few times. V usage is TRBV7-9 and J usage is TRBJ2-1, with 7 nucleotides matching TRBD2. This CDR3 spans 16 amino acids. V lost 1 base and J lost 3; bases outside the gene matches: 6. In germline, CDR1 is SEHNR, CDR2 FQNEAQ (reference sequence). The CDR3 here is CASSLEMLADYNEQFF. The CDR3 region has the DNA TGTGCCAGCAGCTTAGAAATGCTAGCGGACTACAATGAGCAGTTCTTC.

V usage is TRBV7-9 and J usage is TRBJ2-1, with D unresolved. The V and J ends lost 0 bases and 9 bases respectively, with 15 bases between them. Germline lookup yields CDR1 SEHNR and CDR2 FQNEAQ (reference sequence). The CDR3 is 15 amino acids. CDR3 bases: TGTGCCAGCAGCTTAGCGTTTAATGAGAGCACTGAGCAGTTCTTC. Amino acid sequence: CASSLAFNESTEQFF.

This clone was seen once. The chain joins TRBV29-1 to TRBJ2-1; TRBD1 agrees at 8 bases. V was clipped by 8 bases and J by 5 bases; unmatched bases: 11. CDR1 and CDR2 (germline): SQVTM, ANQGSEA. This CDR3 is 14 amino acids long. The CDR3 reads CSLRPGQENNEQFF. In DNA, the CDR3 is TGCAGCTTACGGCCGGGACAGGAGAACAATGAGCAGTTCTTC.

The V call is TRBV16, the J call TRBJ1-5, with D unresolved. Trimming took 0 bases from V and 5 from J, leaving 8 bases between them. The CDR3 has 14 amino acids. Germline CDR1 KGHSY, CDR2 FQNENV. The CDR3, as DNA: TGTGCCAGCAGCCAATCGGCCGGGGATCAGCCCCAGCATTTT. Its protein is CASSQSAGDQPQHF.

The rearrangement links TRBV5-1 to TRBJ2-1, with 8 bases fitting TRBD1. There are 14 residues in the CDR3. Per germline, CDR1 SGHRS and CDR2 YFSETQ. With V trimmed by 4 bases and J by 6 bases, 6 bases remained unmatched. The CDR3 nucleotides are TGCGCCAGCAGCCCGGGACAGGTAGTCAATGAGCAGTTCTTC. This translates into CASSPGQVVNEQFF.

This sequence joins TRBV4-3 and TRBJ2-3; D is possibly TRBD2 (5 bases). Germline assignment: CDR1 LGHNA and CDR2 YSLEER. Trimming removed 0 bases at V and 3 bases at J, with 10 bases between. This CDR3 spans 15 amino acids. Written as DNA, the CDR3 is TGCGCCAGCAGCCAAGAGAATCGGAGGACAGATACGCAGTATTTT. This sequence encodes CASSQENRRTDTQYF.

The V gene is TRBV11-2, the J gene TRBJ2-7, with TRBD2 matching 8 bases. CDR1 is SGHAT and CDR2 is FQNNGV in the germline V gene. The junction had 9 bases not matched to a gene; V was cut back by 0 bases and J by 5 bases. This CDR3 contains 16 residues. CDR3 residues: CASSLDPAGGIHEQYF. DNA of the CDR3: TGTGCCAGCAGCTTAGATCCTGCGGGAGGAATCCACGAGCAGTACTTC.

CDR3 DNA sequence: TGTGCCACCAGCAGAGTGGCAGGGATGAACACTGAAGCTTTCTTT. Its protein product is CATSRVAGMNTEAFF. This chain links TRBV15 with TRBJ1-1; TRBD1 might be the D (5 bases). CDR3 length: 15 residues. CDR1 is LNHNV, CDR2 YYDKDF, per germline (reference sequence). The germline V and J ends were trimmed by 1 base and 0 bases, with 9 bases remaining between them. The whole variable domain, remainder taken from reference TRBV15 and TRBJ1-1, is DAMVIQNPRYQVTQFGKPVTLSCSQTLNHNVMYWYQQKSSQAPKLLFHYYDKDFNNEADTPDNFQSRRPNTSFCFLDIRSPGLGDTAMYLCATSRVAGMNTEAFFGQGTRLTVV.

V is TRBV15 and J is TRBJ2-2; TRBD1 agrees at 10 bases. The CDR3 runs to 18 residues. V shed 0 bases, J shed 7 bases, and the junction held 11 bases outside the gene matches. Per the germline V gene, CDR1 is LNHNV and CDR2 is YYDKDF (reference sequence). CDR3 sequence: CATSREDGTGDADGELFF. The CDR3 DNA follows: TGTGCCACCAGCAGAGAGGACGGGACAGGGGACGCGGACGGGGAGCTGTTTTTT. The full variable domain, in which reference TRBV15 and TRBJ2-2 provide the parts outside the CDR3, is DAMVIQNPRYQVTQFGKPVTLSCSQTLNHNVMYWYQQKSSQAPKLLFHYYDKDFNNEADTPDNFQSRRPNTSFCFLDIRSPGLGDTAMYLCATSREDGTGDADGELFFGEGSRLTVL.

The J gene is TRBJ1-2, the V gene TRBV27; TRBD1 matches 8 bases. Trimming took 5 bases from V and 7 from J; bases not matched to a gene: 12. This CDR3 is 15 amino acids long. Germline CDR1 is MNHEY and CDR2 is SMNVEV (reference sequence). The DNA of the CDR3 is TGTGCCAGCAGTACCGCGGGACAGGAAAGGGGTGGCTACACCTTC. The encoded protein is CASSTAGQERGGYTF.

The CDR3 DNA follows: TGTGCCAGCAGCGTAGCCGGGGGGGCCTTTCTTGAGCAGTTCTTC. Its translation: CASSVAGGAFLEQFF. The J gene is TRBJ2-1, the V gene TRBV9, with 8 bases matching TRBD2. Germline values: CDR1 SGDLS, CDR2 YYNGEE. V lost 0 bases and J lost 9; bases outside the gene matches: 8. The CDR3 contains 15 residues. Full variable domain (missing parts from reference TRBV9 and TRBJ2-1): DSGVTQTPKHLITATGQRVTLRCSPRSGDLSVYWYQQSLDQGLQFLIQYYNGEERAKGNILERFSAQQFPDLHSELNLSSLELGDSALYFCASSVAGGAFLEQFFGPGTRLTVL.

This chain uses TRBV4-3 with TRBJ1-1; D remains unclear. Germline assignment: CDR1 LGHNA and CDR2 YSLEER. The CDR3 contains 15 residues. V was pared by 0 bases and J by 3 bases, with 11 bases between. CDR3 bases: TGCGCCAGCAGCCAAGAGGTGGAGTTGGACACTGAAGCTTTCTTT. It yields the protein CASSQEVELDTEAFF.

The table lists this clone with a count of one. CDR3: CASSNPTGANSPLHF. Here the CDR3 DNA reads TGCGCCAGCAGCAACCCTACAGGGGCAAATTCACCCCTCCACTTT. The rearrangement links TRBV5-1 to TRBJ1-6, with TRBD1 identical over 7 bases. The CDR3 length is 15 residues. Germline V gene sequence: CDR1 SGHRS, CDR2 YFSETQ. V was clipped by 4 bases and J by 7 bases; unmatched bases: 8.

The J gene is TRBJ1-2, the V gene TRBV5-8; TRBD1 matches at 9 bases. The CDR3 is 18 amino acids. J was trimmed by 5 bases and V by 0 bases; bases with no gene match: 14. Germline V CDR1 and CDR2: SGHTS, YDEGEE. CDR3: CASSLAPGTGYLGYGYTF. The CDR3 nucleotides are TGTGCCAGCAGCTTGGCCCCTGGGACAGGGTATTTGGGGTATGGCTACACCTTC.